Presented here are 4 T cell receptor beta chains from one specimen sequenced in a study of T cells expressing NK-cell markers. TCRdb reprocessed the 5' RACE reads; each CDR3 protein has one entry and no DNA is given. The sample table sets out hundreds of thousands of distinct CDR3 sequences. The sequenced sample consisted of blood T cells: a sorted CD56 or NKG2C T cell subset, CD4+ or CD8+ T cells, or bulk PBMC T cells (not recorded which). These receptors were obtained from a woman between 18 and 70 years old in good health.

The rearrangement uses TRBV5-1 and TRBJ1-4; absent DNA, TCRdb's TRBD1 call cannot be checked. The CDR3 is 15 residues long. Germline assignment: CDR1 SGHRS and CDR2 YFSETQ. The chain's CDR3 is CASSLVGTGTEKLFF.

The chain uses TRBV7-2 and TRBJ1-2; TCRdb names TRBD1, which stays unverified in the absence of DNA. CDR3 size: 13 residues. Germline V CDR1 and CDR2: SGHTA, FQGNSA. CDR3 protein: CASSLQGTRGYTF.

V is TRBV9 and J is TRBJ2-5. Germline V CDR1 and CDR2: SGDLS, YYNGEE. CDR3 length equals 14 residues. The CDR3 loop is CASSVGLAEETQYF. Complete variable domain (other parts from reference TRBV9 and TRBJ2-5): DSGVTQTPKHLITATGQRVTLRCSPRSGDLSVYWYQQSLDQGLQFLIQYYNGEERAKGNILERFSAQQFPDLHSELNLSSLELGDSALYFCASSVGLAEETQYFGPGTRLLVL.

The chain links TRBV27 to TRBJ1-5; TCRdb's D call of TRBD1 is untestable without DNA. This CDR3 is 14 amino acids long. From germline, CDR1 is MNHEY and CDR2 SMNVEV (reference sequence). CDR3 residues: CASRNRGGNQPQHF.